This is a list of T cell receptor beta chains from one sample in a study of blood T cell repertoires in COVID-19. Produced via immunoSEQ multiplex PCR; TCRdb's table is partial and in-frame only. Of roughly 120,000 clones listed, about 90% are singletons. Input material: peripheral blood. These receptors were taken from a woman aged 45-60 years with active or convalescent COVID-19. Each CDR3 is given with its conserved first and last residue.

j_gene: TRBJ1-1
v_gene: TRBV3-1/TRBV3-2
CDR3aa: CASTDWGGGTEAFF

j_gene: TRBJ1-6
v_gene: TRBV3-1/TRBV3-2
CDR3aa: CASSQGTGGGSLHF

j_gene: TRBJ2-5
v_gene: TRBV5-6
CDR3aa: CASSLGQRGDETQYF

j_gene: TRBJ2-1
v_gene: TRBV7-9
CDR3aa: CASSLWRGREQFF

j_gene: TRBJ2-1
v_gene: TRBV30
CDR3aa: CAWGGVGREPYNEQFF

j_gene: TRBJ2-7
v_gene: TRBV5-5
CDR3aa: CASTFAAGAIYEQYF

j_gene: TRBJ1-1
v_gene: TRBV19
CDR3aa: CASANQGREAFF

j_gene: TRBJ2-5
v_gene: TRBV6-2/TRBV6-3
CDR3aa: CASSPLLAAKETQYF

j_gene: TRBJ2-1
v_gene: TRBV9
CDR3aa: CASSGTGGGNEQFF

j_gene: TRBJ1-2
v_gene: TRBV6-5
CDR3aa: CASYPSGQTFGGYTF

j_gene: TRBJ1-6
v_gene: TRBV27
CDR3aa: CASSERQSSPLHF

j_gene: TRBJ2-2
v_gene: TRBV29-1
CDR3aa: CSGEQGPGELFF

j_gene: TRBJ2-1
v_gene: TRBV3-1/TRBV3-2
CDR3aa: CASSQGTSSYNEQFF

j_gene: TRBJ2-1
v_gene: TRBV19
CDR3aa: CASINPLALGEQFF

j_gene: TRBJ2-5
v_gene: TRBV5-1
CDR3aa: CASSLATGAETQYF

j_gene: TRBJ1-2
v_gene: TRBV7-9
CDR3aa: CASSLGFGTGSFGYTF

j_gene: TRBJ2-1
v_gene: TRBV4-2
CDR3aa: CASSQESWGLDEQFF

j_gene: TRBJ1-5
v_gene: TRBV2
CDR3aa: CASLPDRNQPQHF

j_gene: TRBJ1-2
v_gene: TRBV19
CDR3aa: CASSIDRGLDGYTF

j_gene: TRBJ1-5
v_gene: TRBV19
CDR3aa: CASSTGTGNQPQHF

j_gene: TRBJ2-3
v_gene: TRBV5-1
CDR3aa: CASSLGGRATDTQYF

j_gene: TRBJ1-1
v_gene: TRBV29-1
CDR3aa: CSVEGGVNTEAFF

j_gene: TRBJ2-7
v_gene: TRBV19
CDR3aa: CASSAQGGAYEQYF

j_gene: TRBJ1-4
v_gene: TRBV3-1/TRBV3-2
CDR3aa: CASTGGPGNEKLFF

j_gene: TRBJ2-5
v_gene: TRBV3-1/TRBV3-2
CDR3aa: CASSPGLVAETQYF

j_gene: TRBJ1-4
v_gene: TRBV11-2
CDR3aa: CASSLGQGPATNEKLFF

j_gene: TRBJ2-3
v_gene: TRBV18
CDR3aa: CASSPPPGTDTQYF

j_gene: TRBJ2-5
v_gene: TRBV9
CDR3aa: CASSGNSGGTQYF

j_gene: TRBJ2-1
v_gene: TRBV30
CDR3aa: CAWSVGLDNEQFF

j_gene: TRBJ2-1
v_gene: TRBV6-5
CDR3aa: CASSHRTSGLNEQFF

j_gene: TRBJ2-3
v_gene: TRBV5-1
CDR3aa: CASSWGQGGDTQYF

j_gene: TRBJ1-2
v_gene: TRBV12-5
CDR3aa: CASGPYTGTWYGYTF

j_gene: TRBJ2-1
v_gene: TRBV2
CDR3aa: CASSGTGVHEQFF

j_gene: TRBJ1-1
v_gene: TRBV6-2/TRBV6-3
CDR3aa: CASSYGAWNTEAFF

j_gene: TRBJ2-1
v_gene: TRBV4-3
CDR3aa: CASSLADSSYNEQFF

j_gene: TRBJ1-5
v_gene: TRBV5-6
CDR3aa: CASSLSGNQPQHF

j_gene: TRBJ1-2
v_gene: TRBV11-3
CDR3aa: CASSRTGVYGYTF

j_gene: TRBJ1-1
v_gene: TRBV14
CDR3aa: CASSLKQGITEAFF

j_gene: TRBJ2-1
v_gene: TRBV6-5
CDR3aa: CASSTWSEVYNEQFF

j_gene: TRBJ2-5
v_gene: TRBV20-1
CDR3aa: CSALTLETQYF

j_gene: TRBJ2-1
v_gene: TRBV20-1
CDR3aa: CSASGLAGTYNEQFF

j_gene: TRBJ1-4
v_gene: TRBV7-2
CDR3aa: CASSLPQNEKLFF

j_gene: TRBJ2-7
v_gene: TRBV6-6
CDR3aa: CASSAGTGVSYEQYF

j_gene: TRBJ2-1
v_gene: TRBV12-3/TRBV12-4
CDR3aa: CASSRGTGMKQFF

j_gene: TRBJ2-1
v_gene: TRBV5-1
CDR3aa: CASSPGLAPYNEQFF

j_gene: TRBJ1-2
v_gene: TRBV24-1
CDR3aa: CATSDPLTGTYGYTF

j_gene: TRBJ2-7
v_gene: TRBV9
CDR3aa: CASSVVGTGEQYF

j_gene: TRBJ2-1
v_gene: TRBV2
CDR3aa: CASKVQSRDNEQFF

j_gene: TRBJ2-3
v_gene: TRBV3-1/TRBV3-2
CDR3aa: CASSPWGGRDTDTQYF

j_gene: TRBJ2-3
v_gene: TRBV5-1
CDR3aa: CASSLGGQGPTDTQYF

j_gene: TRBJ2-1
v_gene: TRBV9
CDR3aa: CASSVRLAVTYNEQFF

j_gene: TRBJ1-5
v_gene: TRBV6-2/TRBV6-3
CDR3aa: CASSFEGLSNQPQHF

j_gene: TRBJ1-2
v_gene: TRBV2
CDR3aa: CASSTENYGYTF